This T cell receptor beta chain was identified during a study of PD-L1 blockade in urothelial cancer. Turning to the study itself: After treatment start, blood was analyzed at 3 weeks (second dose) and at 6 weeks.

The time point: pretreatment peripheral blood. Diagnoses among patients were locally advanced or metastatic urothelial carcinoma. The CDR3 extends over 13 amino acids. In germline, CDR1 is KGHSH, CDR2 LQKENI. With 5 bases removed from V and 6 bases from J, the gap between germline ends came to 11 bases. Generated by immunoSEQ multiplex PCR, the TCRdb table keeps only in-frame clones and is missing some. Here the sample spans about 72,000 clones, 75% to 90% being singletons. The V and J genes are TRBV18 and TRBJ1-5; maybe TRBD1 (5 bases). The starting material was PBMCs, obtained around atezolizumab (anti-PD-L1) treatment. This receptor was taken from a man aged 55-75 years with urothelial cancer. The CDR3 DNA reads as TGTGCCAGCTCATCTCAGGGCGGTCAGCCCCAGCATTTT. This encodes CASSSQGGQPQHF.